The source of this T cell receptor beta chain is a study of blood T cell repertoires in COVID-19. The repertoire was sequenced with immunoSEQ multiplex PCR; TCRdb's copy has only in-frame clones and lacks some. The data contain 150,000 to 200,000 clones, around four fifths of them singletons. Per germline, CDR1 LGHNA and CDR2 YSLEER. V shed 0 bases and J shed 7 bases, with 15 bases lying between them. The CDR3 sequence is 15 residues long. The receptor was derived from a man aged 35-49 years who had recovered from COVID-19. The sequencing sample was made of PBMCs or T cells enriched from blood (not recorded which). The chain combines TRBV4-3 with TRBJ1-2, with unresolved D. The CDR3 DNA reads as TGCGCCAGCAGCCAAGAGGTGGGCAAACTGGGTGGCTACACCTTC. This codes for CASSQEVGKLGGYTF.